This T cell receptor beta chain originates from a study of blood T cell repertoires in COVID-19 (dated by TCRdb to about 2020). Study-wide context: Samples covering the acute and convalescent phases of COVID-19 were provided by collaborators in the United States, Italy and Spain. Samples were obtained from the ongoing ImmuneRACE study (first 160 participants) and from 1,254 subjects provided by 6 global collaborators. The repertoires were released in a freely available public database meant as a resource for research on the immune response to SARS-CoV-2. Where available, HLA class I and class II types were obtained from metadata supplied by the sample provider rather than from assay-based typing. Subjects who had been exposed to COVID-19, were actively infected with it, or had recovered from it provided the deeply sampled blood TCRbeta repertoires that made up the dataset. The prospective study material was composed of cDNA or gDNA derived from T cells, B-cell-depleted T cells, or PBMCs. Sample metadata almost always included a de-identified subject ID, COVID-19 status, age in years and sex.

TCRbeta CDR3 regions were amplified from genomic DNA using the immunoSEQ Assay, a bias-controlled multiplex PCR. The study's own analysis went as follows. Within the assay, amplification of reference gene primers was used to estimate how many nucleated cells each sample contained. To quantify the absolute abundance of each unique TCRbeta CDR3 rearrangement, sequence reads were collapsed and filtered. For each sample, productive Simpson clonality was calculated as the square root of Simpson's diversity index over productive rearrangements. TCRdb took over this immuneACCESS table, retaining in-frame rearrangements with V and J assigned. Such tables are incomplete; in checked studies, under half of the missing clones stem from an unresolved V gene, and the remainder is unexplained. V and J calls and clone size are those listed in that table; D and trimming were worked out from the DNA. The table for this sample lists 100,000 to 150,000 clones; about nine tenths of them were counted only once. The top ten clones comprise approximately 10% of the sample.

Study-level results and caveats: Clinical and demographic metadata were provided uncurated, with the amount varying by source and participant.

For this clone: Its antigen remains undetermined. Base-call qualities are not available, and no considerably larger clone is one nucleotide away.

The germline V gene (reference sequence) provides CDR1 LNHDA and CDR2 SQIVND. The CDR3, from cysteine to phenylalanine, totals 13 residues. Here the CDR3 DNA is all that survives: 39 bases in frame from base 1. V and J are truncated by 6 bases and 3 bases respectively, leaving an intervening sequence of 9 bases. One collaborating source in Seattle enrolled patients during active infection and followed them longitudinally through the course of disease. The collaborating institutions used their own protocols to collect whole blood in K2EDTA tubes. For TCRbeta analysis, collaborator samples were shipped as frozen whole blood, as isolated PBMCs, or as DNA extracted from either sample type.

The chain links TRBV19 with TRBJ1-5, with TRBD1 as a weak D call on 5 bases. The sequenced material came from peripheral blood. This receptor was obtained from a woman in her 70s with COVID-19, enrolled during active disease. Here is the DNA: TGTGCCAGTAGGACAGCTCACAATCAGCCCCAGCATTTT. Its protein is CASRTAHNQPQHF.